The present TCR beta chain was sequenced within a study of T cells in Graves' hyperthyroidism and ophthalmopathy (dated 2019 in TCRdb). Looking at the study overall: Peripheral blood samples were taken at initial diagnosis, before any treatment was given. Following sampling, methimazole starting at 30 mg daily was given to hyperthyroidism patients, and high-dose intravenous methylprednisolone was given to ophthalmopathy patients. To identify distinguishing TCR V-J signatures, a discovery cohort of roughly 100 patients was used, comprising some 45 with Graves' ophthalmopathy and approximately 58 with stable Graves' hyperthyroidism. Prospective prediction of ophthalmopathy was tested in an independent validation cohort of fewer than 20 hyperthyroidism patients and roughly 16 patients who later progressed to ophthalmopathy. The paper describes TCR Vbeta CDR3 sequencing of about 140 peripheral blood samples, made up of fewer than 50 ophthalmopathy patients, 70 to 75 hyperthyroidism patients and 17 progressor patients. The study also compared thyroid tissue and blood T-cell repertoires from 5 to 7 Graves' hyperthyroidism patients. For training and testing, the 100 patients in the discovery cohort were randomly divided in a 7:3 ratio.

This clonotype was detected a few times. The target of this receptor is not known. It has no much larger one-base neighbor in the sample; base qualities were not kept. General findings and caveats noted by the study authors: No statistical method was used to set the sample size in advance, and investigators knew the group allocation. Most expanded thyroid clonotypes (frequency above 0.001) were also detected in blood, a finding suggesting that blood repertoires may reflect thyroid immune responses. Ophthalmopathy was separated from stable hyperthyroidism by a 13 V-J signature model, with roughly 88% sensitivity and about 81% specificity obtained in cross-validation and 80%/75% obtained in testing. In validation, the model predicted progression to ophthalmopathy a median of 6.5 months before onset, with about 70% sensitivity and roughly 72% specificity.

The TCR beta CDR3 regions were amplified from the RNA transcripts. For the first round of RT-PCR on the TCR CDR3, the HTBI primer set was used together with the Qiagen OneStep RT-PCR kit. A second multiplex PCR round built the libraries, followed by size selection and purification. Libraries were sequenced paired-end with 100 bp reads on an Illumina HiSeq2000. The paper's processing steps were these. SOAPnuke was used to process the raw data, removing reads that contained adapters or uncalled bases, had a mean Phred below 15, or lacked an exact match to the constant primer or identifier. High-quality paired reads were merged with COPE v1.2.5, and unique nucleotide sequences were defined as clonotypes. MiTCR v1.1 was used to align the clonotypes against IMGT TRBV, TRBD and TRBJ reference segments. Only V-J combinations with frequency above 0.0001, covering 98% to 99.2% of repertoires, were analysed. The TCS score was defined as F50 (clonal expansion) divided by E x V (chaos), with BLOSUM62-based TCRdist calculated between CDR3 peptides within each V-J. Welch's t-statistics and random forest reduced some 510 V-J features to 10 to 15, which were used in a naive Bayes classifier (R e1071). TCRdb handled the public reads itself, with Q25 trimming in fastp and clone calling in MiXCR, and kept productive beta chains. Every entry covers one CDR3 protein and lists the most common genes and DNA from its rows. V and J calls and clone size were set by TCRdb, not the authors. The table for this sample lists some 600,000 distinct CDR3 sequences; over 11% of them were counted only once. The ten largest clones capture 5% to 7% of the sample.

Hyperthyroidism patients were newly diagnosed, with disease duration under 2 months, and aged 18 to 65 years. Patients with uncontrolled infections, other autoimmune diseases, pregnancy or lactation were excluded. Diagnoses were established on the basis of clinical symptoms, serum thyroxine and TRAb, thyroid ultrasound, and orbital computed tomography. For progressor patients, blood was drawn at the first diagnosis of hyperthyroidism, before any ophthalmopathy symptoms had appeared. PBMCs were isolated from more than 9 ml of fresh peripheral blood by Ficoll-Paque density gradient centrifugation. Progressor patients were defined as those initially diagnosed with Graves' hyperthyroidism in whom ophthalmopathy developed during follow-up. Trizol reagent was used to extract total RNA, and RNA quality was then checked on an Agilent 2100 Bioanalyzer. The germline V gene (reference sequence) sets CDR1 to SGHKS and CDR2 to YYEKEE. The junction carries 12 bases between V and J, which are trimmed by 3 bases and 0 bases respectively. The CDR3 starts with the cysteine, ends with the phenylalanine, and has 15 residues. Here the CDR3 DNA is all that survives: 45 bases in frame from base 1.

This clonotype was obtained from a woman aged 25-40 years with Graves' hyperthyroidism that later progressed to Graves' ophthalmopathy. The sequence joins TRBV5-5 to TRBJ1-1; no confident D gene assignment can be made. The source material was blood. The bases are TGTGCCAGCAGCTCTTTACTGATAATGAACACTGAAGCTTTCTTT. Translated, it reads CASSSLLIMNTEAFF.